This T cell receptor (beta chain) was recovered during a study of lymphopenia after photon versus proton radiotherapy. General study results and limits: In patients who died, overall survival fell as post-nadir TCR diversity dropped more. After the lymphocyte nadir, photon-treated repertoires showed oligoclonal expansion, especially of CD8+ Temra cells. Photon-treated patients lost naive T cells and TCR diversity; proton-treated stayed stable. Authors raise, but do not show, better survival with proton therapy.

Germline V lookup: CDR1 SGDLS, CDR2 YYNGEE. This CDR3 is built from 13 residues. V lost 0 bases to trimming and J lost 8 bases, with 9 bases between them. Profiled with immunoSEQ multiplex PCR; TCRdb holds only in-frame clones, not every one. The profile shows around 62,000 clones, about 81% of them singletons. For this clone: Its specificity is unknown.

This receptor was obtained from a man in his 60s with pancreatic cancer. The rearrangement joins TRBV9 to TRBJ1-3; D unclear. Sequencing was performed on peripheral blood, taken from a patient treated with proton-based radiotherapy. CDR3 amino acids: CASSVGRADTIYF. The CDR3 DNA sequence: TGTGCCAGCAGCGTAGGCCGGGCGGACACCATATATTTT.